This TCR beta chain appears in the sequencing data of a study of regulatory T cells in long-lasting Graves disease. Study-wide findings and caveats: Persistent cases of Graves' showed reduced TCR diversity relative to newly diagnosed patients. Favored usage of TRBV28, TRBJ1-2 and TRBJ2-5 was recorded in persistent disease.

This CDR3 is 15 amino acids long. The germline V and J ends were trimmed by 0 bases and 0 bases, with 9 bases remaining between them. The germline V gene has CDR1 LNHNV and CDR2 YYDKDF (reference sequence). Construction of TCR beta libraries relied on iRepertoire HTBI primers and on Arm-PCR targeting CDR3 regions. In the original analysis: Identification yielded some 60 TRBV and 14 TRBJ segments across samples. A single record per CDR3 protein comes from TCRdb applying MiXCR to the multiplex PCR reads. These V and J calls originate from TCRdb's pipeline instead of the authors' own analysis. Of hundreds of thousands of distinct CDR3 sequences in the sample, 21% were seen once. Time point specified: persistent/refractory GD, antithyroid drugs over 5 years with positive TRAb. Isolated PBMC RNA provided the starting material for the TCR library. This clonotype has ten or more counts. Its target is not known.

The sample in question was peripheral blood mononuclear cells (PBMCs), obtained when the disease was refractory, from a patient treated with antithyroid drugs. The rearrangement uses TRBV15 and TRBJ2-7; TRBD2 is a possible D gene (6 bases). The sequence was obtained from a female donor with Graves disease. In DNA form, the CDR3 reads TGTGCCACCAGCAGAGAGTGGGAGGCCTCCTACGAGCAGTACTTC. Amino acids: CATSREWEASYEQYF.